The clone carrying this T cell receptor (beta chain) was recorded a few times. Antigen specificity is unknown. MiXCR, run by TCRdb on the RT-PCR reads, gives a single entry per CDR3 protein. Here the sample spans about 530,000 distinct CDR3 sequences, 10% to 15% being singletons. This specimen comes from a study of response to subunit inactivated influenza vaccine. Findings and caveats of the study: Only a handful of new T cells, the authors suggested, are recruited with each seasonal influenza vaccination.

The V gene's germline CDR1 is SGHTA and CDR2 FQGTGA. The CDR3 totals 18 residues. V lost 5 bases and J lost 7; bases outside the gene matches: 18. This specimen consisted of PBMCs from blood, obtained roughly 47 days after vaccination. The chain recombines TRBV7-3 with TRBJ2-1; 9 bases are shared with TRBD2. The receptor comes from a man aged 50-59 years who received an inactivated influenza vaccine. The CDR3 loop reads CASSAGARGTSRNNEQFF. The CDR3 DNA follows: TGTGCCAGCAGCGCGGGGGCTCGCGGGACTAGCCGTAATAATGAGCAGTTCTTC.